This entry lists 20 T cell receptor beta chains sequenced from one sample in a study of T-cell reconstitution after alpha-beta-depleted transplantation in children. Unique molecular identifiers were used to barcode this TCRbeta library. TCRdb called the PCR reads again in MiXCR, with one record for every CDR3 protein. The sample shows around 490,000 distinct CDR3 sequences, roughly an eighth of them seen only once. The source was PBMCs, mostly from graft donor cells, collected 180 days after TCRalphabeta/CD19-depleted stem cell transplant. All receptors come from a female patient aged 2-10 years who had a stem cell transplant for aplastic anemia, so the T cells may come from the graft donor.

The table lists this clonotype with a few counts. The chain links TRBV20-1 to TRBJ1-2; D may be TRBD1 (6 bases). CDR1 is DFQATT, CDR2 SNEGSKA, per germline (reference sequence). CDR3 length: 14 amino acids. Trimming stripped 3 bases from V and 0 bases from J, with 11 bases between. CDR3 nucleotides: TGCAGTGCTAGCGGGGGGCGAGCTAACTATGGCTACACCTTC. It translates to CSASGGRANYGYTF.

This clonotype was observed many times. The genes are TRBV29-1 and TRBJ1-1, with D unresolved. Germline lookup yields CDR1 SQVTM and CDR2 ANQGSEA. This CDR3 is 13 amino acids long. V was clipped by 1 base and J by 2 bases, with 8 bases between them. The CDR3 here is CSVEVEVNTEAFF. The CDR3 DNA reads TGCAGCGTTGAAGTCGAAGTTAACACTGAAGCTTTCTTT. Filled out from reference TRBV29-1 and TRBJ1-1, the complete variable domain reads SAVISQKPSRDICQRGTSLTIQCQVDSQVTMMFWYRQQPGQSLTLIATANQGSEATYESGFVIDKFPISRPNLTFSTLTVSNMSPEDSSIYLCSVEVEVNTEAFFGQGTRLTVV.

This clonotype was detected many times. V and J are TRBV6-2 or TRBV6-3 and TRBJ2-7; D unclear. Deletions cut 6 bases from V and 4 bases from J, with 16 bases between. This CDR3 contains 14 residues. The germline gives CDR1 MNHEY, CDR2 SVGEGT. The CDR3 DNA sequence: TGTGCCAGCAGCTCAAGAGTTGACAATTACGAGCAGTACGTC. Amino acids: CASSSRVDNYEQYV.

The genes are TRBV9 and TRBJ2-2; 9 bases agree with TRBD1. The V gene end was trimmed by 2 bases and the J gene end by 6 bases; junction bases not matched to a gene: 8. This CDR3 spans 16 amino acids. The germline V gene has CDR1 SGDLS and CDR2 YYNGEE. The CDR3 loop is CASSVSGTGLAGELFF. CDR3 nucleotides: TGTGCCAGCAGCGTTTCGGGGACAGGGCTGGCCGGGGAGCTGTTTTTT.

V gene TRBV12-3 or TRBV12-4 combines with J gene TRBJ2-7; 10 nucleotides line up with TRBD2. With 1 base clipped from V and 2 bases from J, the junction kept 5 bases outside the gene matches. CDR3 length: 16 residues. The CDR3 sequence is CASSLGGLARPYEQYV. The CDR3 coding sequence is TGTGCCAGCAGTTTAGGGGGACTAGCGCGTCCCTACGAGCAGTACGTC.

The chain employs TRBV24-1 and TRBJ2-1, with D possibly being TRBD1 (5 bases). CDR1 is KGHDR, CDR2 SFDVKD, per germline. Trimming removed 1 base at V and 12 bases at J, with 9 bases between. The CDR3 consists of 12 residues. This chain's CDR3 is CATSDLETAQFF. For the CDR3, the DNA is TGTGCCACCAGTGATTTAGAGACAGCGCAGTTCTTC.

This clonotype came up a few times. The rearrangement joins TRBV2 to TRBJ1-2, with 7 positions matching TRBD1. The ends lost 4 bases at V and 2 bases at J; junction bases unmatched: 4. In germline, CDR1 is SNHLY, CDR2 FYNNEI. The CDR3 consists of 14 residues. CDR3: CASSVDRINYGYTF. Written as DNA, the CDR3 is TGTGCCAGCAGTGTGGACAGGATCAACTATGGCTACACCTTC. The full variable domain, completed using reference TRBV2 and TRBJ1-2, is EPEVTQTPSHQVTQMGQEVILRCVPISNHLYFYWYRQILGQKVEFLVSFYNNEISEKSEIFDDQFSVERPDGSNFTLKIRSTKLEDSAMYFCASSVDRINYGYTFGSGTRLTVV.

The V call is TRBV9, the J call TRBJ2-3; unclear D gene. With 0 bases removed from V and 3 bases from J, the gap between germline ends came to 5 bases. This CDR3 has 13 amino acids. Germline assignment: CDR1 SGDLS and CDR2 YYNGEE. The CDR3 nucleotides are TGTGCCAGCAGCGTAGTGGTAACAGATACGCAGTATTTT. Translation gives CASSVVVTDTQYF.

The genes are TRBV7-6 and TRBJ2-1; TRBD2 might be the D (6 bases). This CDR3 contains 14 residues. The germline CDR1 and CDR2 sequences are SGHVS and FNYEAQ. The V gene lost 0 bases and the J gene lost 9 bases, with 12 bases spanning the gap. DNA of the CDR3: TGTGCCAGCAGCTTAGCGGCTCTAGCGAGTGAGCAGTTCTTC. Residues: CASSLAALASEQFF.

A few counts support this clonotype. The V call is TRBV11-3, the J call TRBJ2-3, with TRBD1 matching 7 bases. The V and J ends lost 1 base and 5 bases, in that order; junction bases with no gene match: 3. The CDR3 covers 14 residues. Germline loops: CDR1 SGHNT, CDR2 YENEEA. The CDR3 is CASSLVPGGDTQYF. The CDR3 nucleotides read TGTGCCAGCAGCTTAGTTCCAGGGGGAGATACGCAGTATTTT.

This clonotype turned up a few times. The CDR3 spells CASSPEDYGYTF. The CDR3 nucleotides are TGCGCCAGCAGCCCCGAAGACTATGGCTACACCTTC. The gene calls are TRBV5-1 and TRBJ1-2; D remains unclear. The CDR3 runs to 12 residues. Trimming took off 4 bases at V and 3 bases at J, with 7 bases between the two ends. Germline lookup yields CDR1 SGHRS and CDR2 YFSETQ.

The gene calls are TRBV29-1 and TRBJ2-7, with D hard to call. The CDR3 loop spans 15 amino acids. Germline CDR1 reads SQVTM; CDR2 reads ANQGSEA. Deletions cut 4 bases from V and 2 bases from J, with 18 bases between. The CDR3 nucleotides read TGCAGCGTTGGATTTTCCAGCCCCTTGACCTACGAGCAGTACTTC. Its translation is CSVGFSSPLTYEQYF.

This clonotype has more than one count but fewer than ten. V and J are TRBV4-3 and TRBJ2-3; unclear D gene. CDR1 and CDR2 (germline): LGHNA, YSLEER. The CDR3 runs to 15 residues. V was cut by 4 bases and J by 0 bases, with 11 bases left in between. Here the CDR3 DNA reads TGCGCCAGCAGCCGTGGCACAGTTAGCACAGATACGCAGTATTTT. It yields the protein CASSRGTVSTDTQYF.

In this sample, this clonotype turned up a few times. The V and J genes are TRBV24-1 and TRBJ2-7; TRBD2 agrees at 9 bases. V was pared by 5 bases and J by 9 bases, with 16 bases of the junction left unmatched. Germline values: CDR1 KGHDR, CDR2 SFDVKD. This CDR3 is built from 16 residues. In DNA form, the CDR3 reads TGTGCCACCAGTGTCTGCACGAGGCGGGAGGGCCGAAGGCAGTACGTC. Its protein product is CATSVCTRREGRRQYV.

The V and J genes are TRBV19 and TRBJ2-1; D gene uncertain. This CDR3 region has 14 residues. CDR1 and CDR2 (germline): LNHDA, SQIVND (reference sequence). V was pared by 6 bases and J by 2 bases, with 11 bases between. CDR3: CASRSQSTYNEQFF. The DNA of the CDR3 is TGTGCCAGTAGGAGTCAAAGCACCTACAATGAGCAGTTCTTC.

V and J are TRBV12-3 or TRBV12-4 and TRBJ1-5; no clear D. The CDR3 totals 13 residues. Trimming removed 3 bases at V and 3 bases at J, with 6 bases between. The CDR3 spells CASSFRLNQPQHF. In nucleotides, the CDR3 is TGTGCCAGCAGTTTTAGGCTCAATCAGCCCCAGCATTTT.

This clonotype has a handful of counts. The genes are TRBV20-1 and TRBJ1-1; possible D gene TRBD1, 6 bases. The CDR3 contains 12 residues. Germline V gene lookup returns CDR1 DFQATT and CDR2 SNEGSKA (reference sequence). In DNA form, the CDR3 reads TGCGGGGGGGACACACTGAACACTGAAGCTTTCTTT. This translates into CGGDTLNTEAFF.

This clonotype was recorded at least ten times. The rearrangement uses TRBV12-3 or TRBV12-4 and TRBJ2-1, with 8 positions matching TRBD2. CDR3 length: 15 residues. With V trimmed by 5 bases and J by 2 bases, 5 bases remained unmatched. This chain's CDR3 is CASSHLAGTYNEQFF. The CDR3 region has the DNA TGTGCCAGCAGTCATCTAGCGGGTACCTACAATGAGCAGTTCTTC.

At least ten counts were recorded for this clonotype. The V gene is TRBV5-1, the J gene TRBJ2-1; no reliable D call. Trimming left V 0 bases short and J 4 bases short, with 14 bases between. Germline values: CDR1 SGHRS, CDR2 YFSETQ. This CDR3 is 16 amino acids long. CDR3 DNA sequence: TGCGCCAGCAGCTTGGTGGCAGGAAACCCTTACAATGAGCAGTTCTTC. Its translation is CASSLVAGNPYNEQFF.

Of note for this clonotype: This could be a read error, since a much larger clone is one nucleotide away. V is TRBV12-3 or TRBV12-4 and J is TRBJ2-2; 12 bases are a match to TRBD1. This CDR3 is 19 amino acids long. CDR3 amino acids: CAISFRDRGRGGNTGELFF. The CDR3 nucleotides are TGTGCCATCAGTTTCCGGGACAGGGGGCGTGGGGGTAACACCGGGGAGCTGTTTTTT.